This entry lists 2 T cell receptor beta chains sequenced from one sample in a study of T cell changes during pregnancy in multiple sclerosis. Profiling relied on immunoSEQ multiplex PCR, and the TCRdb table lists in-frame clones only, not all of them. The sample holds more than 90,000 clones; around 90% are singletons and the top ten take 1.5%. This sample comprised peripheral blood, obtained in the first trimester of pregnancy. These receptors originate from a female donor with multiple sclerosis, enrolled in a pregnancy study.

The chain links TRBV7-3 to TRBJ1-2, with D possibly matching TRBD1 (5 bases). Per germline, CDR1 SGHTA and CDR2 FQGTGA. Trimming removed 3 bases at V and 9 bases at J, with 11 bases between. The CDR3 length is 12 residues. This chain's CDR3 is CASSFPGGSYTF. CDR3 coding DNA: TGTGCCAGCAGCTTCCCCGGGGGGAGCTACACCTTC.

This clone was seen only once. The chain joins TRBV6-5 to TRBJ2-7, with D maybe TRBD2 (6 bases). Trimming removed 5 bases at V and 5 bases at J, with 16 bases between. Germline lookup yields CDR1 MNHEY and CDR2 SVGAGI. The CDR3 is 14 residues long. DNA of the CDR3: TGTGCCAGCAGTCTGGGGGTAGCGGCCCACGAGCAGTACTTC. Translation: CASSLGVAAHEQYF.